This is a list of T cell receptor beta chains from one sample in a study of T cells of healthy individuals. In TCRdb, the 5' RACE reads were re-called with MiXCR into one record per CDR3 protein. The table has some 39,000 distinct CDR3 sequences, approximately 4.5% seen once. These receptors were collected from a human donor in good health. Both conserved end residues are part of each CDR3. A D gene is named only where the DNA matches it firmly. Size is omitted from some rows. Given values are once, few, many or a class for expanded clones.

clone_size	v_call	cdr3_length	j_call	d_call	cdr3_aa	cdr3_nt
many	TRBV27	14	TRBJ2-3	.	CASSLASAADTQYF	TGTGCCAGCAGTTTAGCTAGTGCTGCAGATACGCAGTATTTT
many	TRBV27	14	TRBJ2-7	TRBD2	CASKPMAAGDEQYF	TGTGCCAGCAAGCCGATGGCGGCGGGGGACGAGCAGTACTTC
many	TRBV7-2	15	TRBJ2-1	.	CASSLVLRGGNEQFF	TGTGCCAGCAGCTTAGTGTTAAGGGGCGGGAATGAGCAGTTCTTC
many	TRBV18	15	TRBJ1-1	.	CASSLTDGRNTEAFF	TGTGCCAGCTCACTAACGGACGGCCGGAACACTGAAGCTTTCTTT
many	TRBV5-1	14	TRBJ2-7	TRBD1	CASSLGDRGTEQYF	TGCGCCAGCAGCTTGGGGGACAGGGGAACCGAGCAGTACTTC
few	TRBV6-2/TRBV6-3	14	TRBJ2-7	TRBD1	CASRTGTGWYEQYF	TGTGCCAGCAGAACCGGGACAGGGTGGTACGAGCAGTACTTC
.	TRBV4-3	18	TRBJ1-1	TRBD1	CASSQERPQGAINTEAFF	TGCGCCAGCAGCCAAGAAAGGCCTCAGGGGGCTATTAACACTGAAGCTTTCTTT
.	TRBV28	15	TRBJ2-1	TRBD1	CASSPPGQGYVEQFF	TGTGCCAGCAGTCCGCCGGGACAGGGTTACGTTGAGCAGTTCTTC
many	TRBV5-4	15	TRBJ1-2	TRBD1	CASSLLQGSSGGYTF	TGTGCCAGCAGCTTGTTACAGGGGAGTTCGGGAGGCTACACCTTC
.	TRBV12-3/TRBV12-4	13	TRBJ1-4	.	CASSLGGEEKLFF	TGTGCCAGCAGTTTAGGCGGGGAGGAAAAACTGTTTTTT
medium-sized	TRBV4-3	16	TRBJ2-6	.	CASSQDMVSGANVLTF	TGCGCCAGCAGCCAAGATATGGTCTCTGGGGCCAACGTCCTGACTTTC
few	TRBV5-6	16	TRBJ1-2	.	CASSSLTDPMGDGYTF	TGTGCCAGCAGCTCTCTGACAGACCCTATGGGGGATGGCTACACCTTC
many	TRBV12-5	18	TRBJ1-2	.	CASGLVLGRKGLNYGYTF	TGTGCTAGTGGTTTGGTACTTGGGCGGAAGGGCCTAAACTATGGCTACACCTTC
few	TRBV7-9	15	TRBJ1-1	.	CASSLGSLGNTEAFF	TGTGCCAGCAGCTTAGGGTCATTGGGGAACACTGAAGCTTTCTTT
many	TRBV7-2	16	TRBJ2-2	TRBD2	CASSISTSGGTGELFF	TGTGCCAGCAGCATTTCGACTAGCGGGGGCACCGGGGAGCTGTTTTTT
few	TRBV3-1	15	TRBJ2-2	.	CASSQASGFTGELFF	TGTGCCAGCAGCCAAGCGTCAGGATTCACCGGGGAGCTGTTTTTT
few	TRBV4-1	16	TRBJ2-3	.	CASSQGFGRDTDTQYF	TGCGCCAGCAGCCAAGGGTTTGGCAGAGACACAGATACGCAGTATTTT
.	TRBV9	20	TRBJ1-2	TRBD1	CASSGRGQGAHTGGTYGYTF	TGTGCCAGCAGCGGGAGGGGACAGGGGGCCCATACCGGGGGGACCTATGGCTACACCTTC